Listed below are T cell receptor beta chains from one sample, sequenced in a study of CD8 T cells in ankylosing spondylitis. Using its own MiXCR run on the 5' RACE reads, TCRdb lists one record per CDR3 protein. The repertoire consists of 36,000 or so distinct CDR3 sequences, with roughly an eighth occurring once and the leading ten covering more than 25%. Sequenced: synovial fluid, either unsorted or a sorted T cell fraction (not recorded which). These receptors originate from a male donor with ankylosing spondylitis. The CDR3 runs from the conserved cysteine through the conserved F or W. The D gene is left open where the match is weak. Not all rows give a size; the values are once, few, many and, for expanded clones, a class.

j_gene: TRBJ2-7; v_gene: TRBV7-6; abundance: many; d_gene: TRBD1; len: 15; CDR3aa: CASSPDRGQTYEQYF; CDR3nt: TGTGCCAGCAGCCCAGACAGGGGGCAGACCTACGAGCAGTACTTC
j_gene: TRBJ2-1; v_gene: TRBV5-1; abundance: -; d_gene: TRBD1; len: 15; CDR3aa: CASSWDSEAYNEQFF; CDR3nt: TGCGCCAGCAGTTGGGACAGCGAAGCGTACAATGAGCAGTTCTTC
j_gene: TRBJ1-5; v_gene: TRBV18; abundance: -; d_gene: -; len: 14; CDR3aa: CASSSTQRNQPQHF; CDR3nt: TGTGCCAGCTCATCGACTCAGCGGAATCAGCCCCAGCATTTT
j_gene: TRBJ2-7; v_gene: TRBV4-2; abundance: many; d_gene: -; len: 15; CDR3aa: CASSQDTSSYYEQYF; CDR3nt: TGTGCCAGCAGCCAAGATACCTCCAGTTACTACGAGCAGTACTTC
j_gene: TRBJ2-2; v_gene: TRBV27; abundance: few; d_gene: TRBD2; len: 15; CDR3aa: CASSLRGRATGELFF; CDR3nt: TGTGCCAGCAGTTTAAGAGGGAGGGCCACCGGGGAGCTGTTTTTT
j_gene: TRBJ2-3; v_gene: TRBV6-5; abundance: many; d_gene: -; len: 14; CDR3aa: CASSYRSGRDTQYF; CDR3nt: TGTGCCAGCAGTTACCGGTCAGGGCGAGATACGCAGTATTTT
j_gene: TRBJ1-2; v_gene: TRBV28; abundance: few; d_gene: TRBD1; len: 14; CDR3aa: CASKGLGTGYGYTF; CDR3nt: TGTGCCAGTAAGGGACTCGGGACAGGTTATGGCTACACCTTC
j_gene: TRBJ1-1; v_gene: TRBV6-2/TRBV6-3; abundance: few; d_gene: -; len: 15; CDR3aa: CATEPGPDPNTEAFF; CDR3nt: TGTGCCACCGAACCGGGCCCCGACCCGAACACTGAAGCTTTCTTT
j_gene: TRBJ1-1; v_gene: TRBV2; abundance: few; d_gene: -; len: 12; CDR3aa: CASKDPNTEAFF; CDR3nt: TGTGCCAGTAAAGACCCGAACACTGAAGCTTTCTTT
j_gene: TRBJ2-7; v_gene: TRBV29-1; abundance: few; d_gene: -; len: 14; CDR3aa: CSVGGGTLPYEQYF; CDR3nt: TGCAGCGTTGGGGGTGGGACACTTCCTTACGAGCAGTACTTC
j_gene: TRBJ1-5; v_gene: TRBV6-1; abundance: medium-sized; d_gene: -; len: 15; CDR3aa: CASSVQGFGNQPQHF; CDR3nt: TGTGCCAGCAGTGTCCAGGGATTCGGCAATCAGCCCCAGCATTTT
j_gene: TRBJ1-6; v_gene: TRBV9; abundance: once; d_gene: TRBD1; len: 14; CDR3aa: CASSRQGYNSPLHF; CDR3nt: TGTGCCAGCAGCAGACAGGGGTATAATTCACCCCTCCACTTT
j_gene: TRBJ1-2; v_gene: TRBV5-1; abundance: many; d_gene: -; len: 11; CDR3aa: CASSEGSGYTF; CDR3nt: TGCGCCAGCAGCGAAGGGAGTGGCTACACCTTC
j_gene: TRBJ1-1; v_gene: TRBV5-6; abundance: medium-sized; d_gene: -; len: 13; CDR3aa: CASSLIMNTEAFF; CDR3nt: TGTGCCAGCAGCCTAATTATGAACACTGAAGCTTTCTTT
j_gene: TRBJ2-2; v_gene: TRBV12-3/TRBV12-4; abundance: -; d_gene: TRBD2; len: 14; CDR3aa: CASRRGRDTGELFF; CDR3nt: TGTGCCAGCAGGCGCGGGAGGGATACCGGGGAGCTGTTTTTT
j_gene: TRBJ2-3; v_gene: TRBV4-3; abundance: -; d_gene: -; len: 13; CDR3aa: CASSQEGTDTQYF; CDR3nt: TGCGCCAGCAGCCAAGAGGGCACAGATACGCAGTATTTT
j_gene: TRBJ1-2; v_gene: TRBV5-4; abundance: many; d_gene: -; len: 13; CDR3aa: CASSVGTLRGYTF; CDR3nt: TGTGCCAGCAGCGTCGGGACACTTCGGGGCTACACCTTC
j_gene: TRBJ2-3; v_gene: TRBV30; abundance: -; d_gene: -; len: 12; CDR3aa: CAWRSSPDTQYF; CDR3nt: TGTGCCTGGAGGAGTAGCCCCGATACGCAGTATTTT
j_gene: TRBJ2-1; v_gene: TRBV7-6; abundance: few; d_gene: -; len: 15; CDR3aa: CASSLVAVSYNEQFF; CDR3nt: TGTGCCAGCAGCTTAGTAGCGGTCTCCTACAATGAGCAGTTCTTC
j_gene: TRBJ1-1; v_gene: TRBV3-1; abundance: few; d_gene: -; len: 14; CDR3aa: CASSRRGRGTEAFF; CDR3nt: TGTGCCAGCAGCCGCCGGGGCAGGGGCACTGAAGCTTTCTTT
j_gene: TRBJ2-1; v_gene: TRBV6-4; abundance: few; d_gene: TRBD2; len: 21; CDR3aa: CASSDSRVQREGRKSYNEQFF; CDR3nt: TGTGCCAGCAGTGACTCGAGAGTACAGCGGGAGGGCCGTAAGTCCTACAATGAGCAGTTCTTC
j_gene: TRBJ1-5; v_gene: TRBV7-9; abundance: -; d_gene: TRBD1; len: 15; CDR3aa: CASSTTGQSDQPQHF; CDR3nt: TGTGCCAGCAGCACTACGGGACAGTCTGATCAGCCCCAGCATTTT
j_gene: TRBJ2-1; v_gene: TRBV29-1; abundance: few; d_gene: -; len: 16; CDR3aa: CSVLEATVSTYNEQFF; CDR3nt: TGCAGCGTTCTTGAAGCGACAGTAAGCACCTACAATGAGCAGTTCTTC
j_gene: TRBJ1-1; v_gene: TRBV5-1; abundance: -; d_gene: -; len: 15; CDR3aa: CASSLRWFLNTEAFF; CDR3nt: TGCGCCAGCAGCTTGAGGTGGTTTCTGAACACTGAAGCTTTCTTT
j_gene: TRBJ1-1; v_gene: TRBV7-2; abundance: -; d_gene: TRBD1; len: 15; CDR3aa: CASSLRTGGFPQAFF; CDR3nt: TGTGCCAGCAGCCTCCGGACAGGGGGCTTCCCCCAAGCTTTCTTT
j_gene: TRBJ1-5; v_gene: TRBV5-4; abundance: many; d_gene: -; len: 14; CDR3aa: CASSFFGGGQPQHF; CDR3nt: TGTGCCAGCAGCTTTTTCGGGGGAGGACAGCCCCAGCATTTT
j_gene: TRBJ1-1; v_gene: TRBV25-1; abundance: many; d_gene: -; len: 11; CDR3aa: CASSYYTEAFF; CDR3nt: TGTGCCAGCAGTTACTACACTGAAGCTTTCTTT
j_gene: TRBJ2-3; v_gene: TRBV7-6; abundance: many; d_gene: -; len: 13; CDR3aa: CASSEGMGDTQYF; CDR3nt: TGTGCCAGCAGCGAAGGAATGGGAGATACGCAGTATTTT
j_gene: TRBJ1-1; v_gene: TRBV4-3; abundance: -; d_gene: -; len: 15; CDR3aa: CASSQDPGANAEAFF; CDR3nt: TGCGCCAGCAGCCAAGATCCAGGGGCGAACGCTGAAGCTTTCTTT
j_gene: TRBJ2-7; v_gene: TRBV11-2; abundance: -; d_gene: TRBD2; len: 15; CDR3aa: CASSRGLAGTYEQYF; CDR3nt: TGTGCCAGCAGCCGTGGACTAGCGGGAACCTACGAGCAGTACTTC
j_gene: TRBJ2-7; v_gene: TRBV7-9; abundance: many; d_gene: -; len: 15; CDR3aa: CASSFSSQGRVEQYF; CDR3nt: TGTGCCAGCAGCTTTTCCTCGCAGGGTAGGGTCGAGCAGTACTTC
j_gene: TRBJ2-7; v_gene: TRBV5-4; abundance: few; d_gene: -; len: 14; CDR3aa: CASSLGVLKGEQYF; CDR3nt: TGTGCCAGCAGCTTGGGGGTCCTAAAGGGCGAGCAGTACTTC
j_gene: TRBJ2-1; v_gene: TRBV5-1; abundance: few; d_gene: TRBD2; len: 14; CDR3aa: CASSSGTSGGAAFF; CDR3nt: TGCGCCAGCAGCTCCGGGACTAGCGGGGGGGCCGCCTTCTTC
j_gene: TRBJ2-5; v_gene: TRBV29-1; abundance: few; d_gene: -; len: 11; CDR3aa: CSVIQGETQYF; CDR3nt: TGCAGCGTTATTCAGGGGGAGACCCAGTACTTC
j_gene: TRBJ1-2; v_gene: TRBV5-1; abundance: -; d_gene: -; len: 14; CDR3aa: CASSLEGTNYGYTF; CDR3nt: TGCGCCAGCAGCTTGGAGGGGACAAACTATGGCTACACCTTC
j_gene: TRBJ2-3; v_gene: TRBV6-1; abundance: many; d_gene: TRBD1; len: 14; CDR3aa: CASMGQGHSDTQYF; CDR3nt: TGTGCCAGCATGGGACAGGGTCATTCAGATACGCAGTATTTT
j_gene: TRBJ1-6; v_gene: TRBV7-9; abundance: few; d_gene: TRBD1; len: 15; CDR3aa: CASSLEQGVGSPLHF; CDR3nt: TGTGCCAGCAGCTTAGAACAGGGGGTCGGTTCACCCCTCCACTTT
j_gene: TRBJ2-7; v_gene: TRBV7-4; abundance: few; d_gene: TRBD1; len: 17; CDR3aa: CASSLHETTGNAYEQYF; CDR3nt: TGTGCCAGCAGCCTCCACGAAACGACAGGGAACGCATACGAGCAGTACTTC
j_gene: TRBJ2-1; v_gene: TRBV6-4; abundance: -; d_gene: -; len: 13; CDR3aa: CASSSSAYNEQFF; CDR3nt: TGTGCCAGCAGTTCCAGCGCGTACAATGAGCAGTTCTTC
j_gene: TRBJ2-7; v_gene: TRBV29-1; abundance: -; d_gene: -; len: 14; CDR3aa: CSVSAPTGPYEQYF; CDR3nt: TGCAGCGTCTCGGCTCCTACAGGGCCCTACGAGCAGTACTTC
j_gene: TRBJ1-1; v_gene: TRBV5-1; abundance: -; d_gene: TRBD1; len: 15; CDR3aa: CASSTDRGEYTEAFF; CDR3nt: TGCGCCAGCAGCACGGACAGGGGCGAGTACACTGAAGCTTTCTTT
j_gene: TRBJ1-5; v_gene: TRBV5-1; abundance: few; d_gene: -; len: 16; CDR3aa: CASSLAGSHSNQPQHF; CDR3nt: TGCGCCAGCAGCTTGGCAGGATCTCATAGCAATCAGCCCCAGCATTTT
j_gene: TRBJ2-2; v_gene: TRBV4-3; abundance: few; d_gene: -; len: 17; CDR3aa: CASSHGRLGANTGELFF; CDR3nt: TGCGCCAGCAGCCATGGGAGGTTAGGTGCGAACACCGGGGAGCTGTTTTTT
j_gene: TRBJ2-5; v_gene: TRBV28; abundance: -; d_gene: -; len: 14; CDR3aa: CASSLLVQRETQYF; CDR3nt: TGTGCCAGCAGTTTACTAGTACAGCGGGAGACCCAGTACTTC
j_gene: TRBJ2-3; v_gene: TRBV11-2; abundance: few; d_gene: -; len: 19; CDR3aa: CASSPRRSFWGIGTDTQYF; CDR3nt: TGTGCCAGCAGCCCCCGAAGGAGCTTTTGGGGAATCGGCACAGATACGCAGTATTTT
j_gene: TRBJ2-5; v_gene: TRBV28; abundance: -; d_gene: -; len: 15; CDR3aa: CASSPKVARIETQYF; CDR3nt: TGTGCCAGCAGCCCTAAGGTAGCAAGGATAGAGACCCAGTACTTC
j_gene: TRBJ2-3; v_gene: TRBV5-5; abundance: few; d_gene: TRBD2; len: 15; CDR3aa: CASSVTGTSGVGLYF; CDR3nt: TGTGCCAGCAGCGTAACCGGGACTAGCGGAGTTGGTCTGTATTTT
j_gene: TRBJ1-1; v_gene: TRBV29-1; abundance: few; d_gene: TRBD1; len: 12; CDR3aa: CSVIRGFTEAFF; CDR3nt: TGCAGCGTGATCAGGGGGTTCACTGAAGCTTTCTTT
j_gene: TRBJ2-6; v_gene: TRBV6-1; abundance: -; d_gene: -; len: 19; CDR3aa: CASSVIWGYEGSGANVLTF; CDR3nt: TGTGCCAGCAGTGTAATTTGGGGCTATGAGGGCTCTGGGGCCAACGTCCTGACTTTC
j_gene: TRBJ1-5; v_gene: TRBV7-9; abundance: -; d_gene: -; len: 15; CDR3aa: CASSLGTHPNQPQHF; CDR3nt: TGTGCCAGCAGCTTAGGGACACATCCTAATCAGCCCCAGCATTTT
j_gene: TRBJ1-1; v_gene: TRBV4-3; abundance: -; d_gene: -; len: 17; CDR3aa: CASSQGVMEVMNTEAFF; CDR3nt: TGCGCCAGCAGCCAAGGGGTAATGGAGGTCATGAACACTGAAGCTTTCTTT
j_gene: TRBJ2-7; v_gene: TRBV6-5; abundance: -; d_gene: -; len: 16; CDR3aa: CASSSPFSTDGYEQYF; CDR3nt: TGTGCCAGCAGTTCCCCTTTTTCGACGGATGGCTACGAGCAGTACTTC
j_gene: TRBJ2-3; v_gene: TRBV20-1; abundance: -; d_gene: -; len: 16; CDR3aa: CSASSIQGGSTDTQYF; CDR3nt: TGCAGTGCTAGCTCCATCCAGGGGGGGAGCACAGATACGCAGTATTTT
j_gene: TRBJ2-7; v_gene: TRBV20-1; abundance: many; d_gene: -; len: 15; CDR3aa: CSAYQTTGTPYEQYF; CDR3nt: TGCAGTGCCTATCAAACAACAGGGACTCCCTACGAGCAGTACTTC
j_gene: TRBJ2-7; v_gene: TRBV25-1; abundance: -; d_gene: -; len: 14; CDR3aa: CASSPWGVSYEQYF; CDR3nt: TGTGCCAGCAGTCCCTGGGGTGTCTCCTACGAGCAGTACTTC
j_gene: TRBJ2-1; v_gene: TRBV18; abundance: many; d_gene: -; len: 14; CDR3aa: CASSPPPLSDEQFF; CDR3nt: TGTGCCAGCTCACCACCTCCTCTGAGCGATGAGCAGTTCTTC
j_gene: TRBJ1-2; v_gene: TRBV10-3; abundance: once; d_gene: -; len: 15; CDR3aa: CAISESGDYGYGYTF; CDR3nt: TGTGCCATCAGTGAGTCCGGGGATTACGGCTATGGCTACACCTTC
j_gene: TRBJ2-1; v_gene: TRBV24-1; abundance: -; d_gene: -; len: 15; CDR3aa: CATSDSAMGHQEQFF; CDR3nt: TGTGCCACCAGTGATTCGGCGATGGGTCACCAAGAGCAGTTCTTC
j_gene: TRBJ2-7; v_gene: TRBV20-1; abundance: many; d_gene: TRBD2; len: 14; CDR3aa: CSAFGGRDVYEQYF; CDR3nt: TGCAGTGCCTTTGGCGGGAGAGACGTCTACGAGCAGTACTTC
j_gene: TRBJ2-7; v_gene: TRBV6-2/TRBV6-3; abundance: -; d_gene: -; len: 14; CDR3aa: CASSPGIDVGEQYF; CDR3nt: TGTGCCAGCAGTCCCGGGATAGACGTGGGGGAGCAGTACTTC